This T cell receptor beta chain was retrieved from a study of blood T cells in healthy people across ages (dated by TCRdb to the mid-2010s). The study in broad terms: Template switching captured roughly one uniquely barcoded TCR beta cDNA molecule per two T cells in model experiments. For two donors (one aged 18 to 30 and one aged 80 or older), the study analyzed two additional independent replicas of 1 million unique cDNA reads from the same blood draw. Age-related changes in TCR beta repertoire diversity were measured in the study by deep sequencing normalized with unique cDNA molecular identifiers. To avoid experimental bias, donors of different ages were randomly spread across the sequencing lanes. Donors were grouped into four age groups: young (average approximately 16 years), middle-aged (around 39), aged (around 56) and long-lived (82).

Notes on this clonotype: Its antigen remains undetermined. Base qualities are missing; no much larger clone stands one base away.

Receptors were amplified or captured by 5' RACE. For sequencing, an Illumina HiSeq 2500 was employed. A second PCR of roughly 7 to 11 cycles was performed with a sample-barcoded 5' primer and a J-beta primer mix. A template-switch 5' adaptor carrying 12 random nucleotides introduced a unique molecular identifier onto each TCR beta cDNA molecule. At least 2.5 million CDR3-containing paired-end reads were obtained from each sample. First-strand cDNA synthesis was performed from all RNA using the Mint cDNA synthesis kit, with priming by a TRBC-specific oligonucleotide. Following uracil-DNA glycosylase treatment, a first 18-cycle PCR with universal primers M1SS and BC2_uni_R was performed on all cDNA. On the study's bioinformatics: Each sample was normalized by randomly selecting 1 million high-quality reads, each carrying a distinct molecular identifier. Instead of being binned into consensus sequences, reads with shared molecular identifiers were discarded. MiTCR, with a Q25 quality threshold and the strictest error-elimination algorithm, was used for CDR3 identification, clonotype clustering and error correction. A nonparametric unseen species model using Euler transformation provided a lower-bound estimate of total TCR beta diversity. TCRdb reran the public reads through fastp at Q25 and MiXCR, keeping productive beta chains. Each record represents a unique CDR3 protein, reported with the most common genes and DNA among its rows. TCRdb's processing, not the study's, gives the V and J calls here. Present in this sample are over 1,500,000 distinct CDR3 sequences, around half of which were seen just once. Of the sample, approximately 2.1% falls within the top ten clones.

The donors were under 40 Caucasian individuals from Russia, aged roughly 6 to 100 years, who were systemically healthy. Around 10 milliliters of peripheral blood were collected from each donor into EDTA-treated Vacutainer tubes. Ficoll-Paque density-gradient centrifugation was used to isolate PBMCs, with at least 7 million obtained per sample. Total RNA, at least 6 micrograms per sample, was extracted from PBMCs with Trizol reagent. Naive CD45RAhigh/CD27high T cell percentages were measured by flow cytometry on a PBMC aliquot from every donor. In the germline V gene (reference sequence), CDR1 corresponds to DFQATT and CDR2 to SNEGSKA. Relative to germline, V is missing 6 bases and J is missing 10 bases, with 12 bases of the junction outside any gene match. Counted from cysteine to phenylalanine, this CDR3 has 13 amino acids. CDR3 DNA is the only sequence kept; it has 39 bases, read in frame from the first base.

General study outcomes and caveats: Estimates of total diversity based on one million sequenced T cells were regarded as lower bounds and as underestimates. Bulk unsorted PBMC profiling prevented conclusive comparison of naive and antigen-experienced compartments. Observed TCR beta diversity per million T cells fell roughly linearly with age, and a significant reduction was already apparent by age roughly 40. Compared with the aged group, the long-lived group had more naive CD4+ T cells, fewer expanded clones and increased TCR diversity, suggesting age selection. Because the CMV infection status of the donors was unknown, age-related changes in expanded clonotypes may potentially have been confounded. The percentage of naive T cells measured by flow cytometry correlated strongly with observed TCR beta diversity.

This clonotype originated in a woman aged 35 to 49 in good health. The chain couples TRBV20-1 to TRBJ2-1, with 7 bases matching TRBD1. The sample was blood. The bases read TGCAGTGCCCCGGCCCCAGGGGGATCCGAGCAGTTCTTC. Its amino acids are CSAPAPGGSEQFF.